The 16 T cell receptor delta chains presented below share a single source sample, sequenced in a study of Vδ1+ human thymocytes. General study points: Highly polyclonal TRG and TRD repertoires with Gaussian CDR3 length distributions appeared in thymus.

These receptors' antigens are unknown. RNA was extracted from the cells and then reverse transcribed. Multiplex PCR used pooled V-gene forward primers and a constant-region reverse primer to amplify CDR3s. TCRdb reprocessed the multiplex PCR reads using CATT. The sample records about 75,000 delta-chain clones, approximately 37% being singletons. Sequencing was performed on Vdelta1+ gamma-delta thymocytes from the thymus. Subset reported: FACS-sorted CD3+ TCRalphabeta- TCRVdelta1+ TCRVdelta2- thymocytes. These receptors all come from a boy under two years old who had congenital heart surgery.

This clone was recorded a few times. The chain carries TRDV1 and TRDJ1, with TRDD3 matching 7 bases. Germline assignment: CDR1 TSWWSYY and CDR2 QGS. CDR3 length equals 19 residues. V shed 0 bases, J shed 1 base, and the junction held 14 bases outside the gene matches. In DNA, the CDR3 is TGTGCTCTTGGGGAACTCCGCCAACTGGGGATAGAGGCCACCGATAAACTCATCTTT. Its translation: CALGELRQLGIEATDKLIF.

This clone has a handful of counts. The rearrangement links TRDV1 to TRDJ1; 12 bases line up with TRDD3. V shed 0 bases and J 1 base; nucleotides not matched to a gene: 24. This CDR3 has 24 amino acids. Germline values: CDR1 TSWWSYY, CDR2 QGS. The CDR3 protein is CALGELAVKFSPWGIRGGTDKLIF. CDR3 nucleotides: TGTGCTCTTGGGGAACTGGCAGTGAAGTTTAGCCCCTGGGGGATACGCGGGGGCACCGATAAACTCATCTTT.

This clone occurred a few times. V is TRDV2 and J is TRDJ1, with 10 bases lining up with TRDD3. From germline, CDR1 is GEAIGNYY and CDR2 EKD. V was pared by 2 bases and J by 0 bases, with 8 bases of the junction left unmatched. The CDR3 sequence is 17 residues long. Here the CDR3 reads CACDNEYWGINTDKLIF. CDR3 sequence (DNA): TGTGCCTGTGACAATGAGTACTGGGGGATTAACACCGATAAACTCATCTTT.

This clone turned up a few times. V gene TRDV1 combines with J gene TRDJ1, with D possibly TRDD3 on 5 matching bases. V gave up 4 bases and J gave up 0 bases, with 42 bases separating them. CDR1 is TSWWSYY, CDR2 QGS, per germline. CDR3 length: 25 residues. The CDR3, as DNA: TGTGCTCTTGGGGCTACCAGTGCCCACCACTTTTTCCCCCGTCTGAACCGGGATTACACCGATAAACTCATCTTT. It translates to CALGATSAHHFFPRLNRDYTDKLIF.

V usage is TRDV1 and J usage is TRDJ1; weak D call: TRDD3 (5 bases). CDR3 length: 19 residues. CDR1 and CDR2 (germline): TSWWSYY, QGS. Between the trimmed V and J ends, which lost 5 bases and 0 bases, there was a span of 25 bases. The CDR3, as DNA: TGTGCTCTTGGGATTGAACGCTCCGGCTGGGCAAGGTACACCGATAAACTCATCTTT. Its protein is CALGIERSGWARYTDKLIF.

Of note for this clone: The sample carries other DNA sequences with the same CDR3. The chain carries TRDV1 and TRDJ1; TRDD3 agrees at 12 bases. Germline assignment: CDR1 TSWWSYY and CDR2 QGS. This CDR3 region has 20 residues. V was clipped by 3 bases and J by 0 bases; unmatched bases: 14. The CDR3 DNA reads TGTGCTCTTGGGGAGGCCTTCCTTGACAACTGGGGGATACACACCGATAAACTCATCTTT. This gives the protein CALGEAFLDNWGIHTDKLIF.

In this sample, this clone turned up a few times. The chain couples TRDV1 to TRDJ1, with D perhaps TRDD3 (6 bases). The germline gives CDR1 TSWWSYY, CDR2 QGS. This CDR3 contains 23 residues. The ends were cut back, 1 base at V and 0 bases at J, with 33 bases in the middle. CDR3 sequence reads: CALGEPPGLQPRTGIKYTDKLIF. The CDR3 bases are TGTGCTCTTGGGGAACCCCCGGGCCTACAGCCTCGTACTGGGATCAAGTACACCGATAAACTCATCTTT.

The chain carries TRDV1 and TRDJ1, with a tentative D call TRDD3 (7 bases). V gave up 2 bases and J gave up 0 bases, with 25 bases separating them. Germline V gene lookup returns CDR1 TSWWSYY and CDR2 QGS. This CDR3 region has 20 residues. CDR3 region: CALGEFDLPYWGLNTDKLIF. As DNA, the CDR3 is TGTGCTCTTGGGGAATTCGACCTTCCGTACTGGGGCCTGAACACCGATAAACTCATCTTT.

This chain uses TRDV1 with TRDJ1; 9 nucleotides line up with TRDD3. Germline trimming cut 0 bases from V and 2 bases from J; bases unmatched to any gene: 10. CDR1 is TSWWSYY and CDR2 is QGS in the germline V gene. The CDR3 sequence is 18 residues long. CDR3 loop: CALGELPPWGIWTDKLIF. DNA of the CDR3: TGTGCTCTTGGGGAACTCCCCCCCTGGGGGATCTGGACCGATAAACTCATCTTT.

V is TRDV1 and J is TRDJ1; D is possibly TRDD3 (5 bases). Germline CDR1 and CDR2: TSWWSYY and QGS. The CDR3 is made up of 16 amino acids. V lost 5 bases and J 0 bases, leaving 16 bases between the germline ends. CDR3 amino acids: CALGTRDTGYTDKLIF. The CDR3 DNA reads TGTGCTCTTGGGACACGAGATACAGGATACACCGATAAACTCATCTTT.

A single count supports this clone. This rearrangement joins TRDV1 to TRDJ1; 13 nucleotides align to TRDD3. Germline values: CDR1 TSWWSYY, CDR2 QGS. V shed 4 bases, J shed 0 bases, and the junction held 23 bases outside the gene matches. The length of the CDR3 is 23 residues. The chain's CDR3 is CALGGLPLPTDNWGIRHTDKLIF. The CDR3 bases are TGTGCTCTTGGGGGACTTCCCCTTCCTACCGATAACTGGGGGATACGACACACCGATAAACTCATCTTT.

This clone has only a few counts. The gene calls are TRDV1 and TRDJ1; maybe TRDD3 (5 bases). This CDR3 spans 18 amino acids. Germline CDR1 and CDR2: TSWWSYY and QGS. Trimming took 2 bases from V and 2 from J, leaving 21 bases between them. CDR3 region: CALGEAGYTRWWTDKLIF. In DNA, the CDR3 is TGTGCTCTTGGGGAAGCCGGGTATACGCGGTGGTGGACCGATAAACTCATCTTT.

The chain joins TRDV1 to TRDJ1; TRDD3 agrees at 7 bases. Trimming cost V 8 bases and J 3 bases; bases outside gene matches: 24. The CDR3 is 19 residues long. Germline CDR1 reads TSWWSYY; CDR2 reads QGS. The CDR3 DNA reads TGTGCTCTTTCCCTGGTTGGGGGGGATGATCGAAGTGGGTCCGATAAACTCATCTTT. Translation: CALSLVGGDDRSGSDKLIF.

On this clone: A junction boundary mismatches the germline segment, possibly from a read error. The same CDR3 can be traced to other DNA sequences in this sample. J is TRDJ1 and V is TRDV1; 7 bases are a match to TRDD3. Germline V gene data show CDR1 as TSWWSYY and CDR2 as QGS. The CDR3 length is 20 residues. The CDR3 spells CALWDGTRTGGYASFDKLIF. CDR3 in DNA: TGTGCTCTTTGGGACGGTACTCGTACTGGAGGATACGCCTCTTTCGATAAACTCATCTTT.

This clone was seen a few times. The chain joins TRDV1 to TRDJ1; 13 bases line up with TRDD3. Trimming cost V 3 bases and J 4 bases; bases outside gene matches: 38. This CDR3 region has 27 residues. The germline CDR1 and CDR2 sequences are TSWWSYY and QGS. The CDR3 sequence: CALGEEFLSYPNWGIRFTSRPHDKLIF. Written as DNA, the CDR3 is TGTGCTCTTGGGGAGGAGTTCCTTTCCTACCCGAACTGGGGGATACGATTCACGAGCCGCCCCCACGATAAACTCATCTTT.

This clone has just a few counts. The gene calls are TRDV1 and TRDJ1; 9 positions match TRDD2. V was clipped by 4 bases and J by 7 bases; unmatched bases: 28. There are 21 residues in the CDR3. Germline V gives CDR1 TSWWSYY, CDR2 QGS. DNA of the CDR3: TGTGCTCTTGGGGTCTCTCCTTCCTACAGACGGGCGCGAGACCGATCCGCTAAACTCATCTTT. It codes for CALGVSPSYRRARDRSAKLIF.